The 2 T cell receptor beta chains listed next were all sequenced from one sample in a study of PD-1 blockade in classical Hodgkin lymphoma (dated by TCRdb to the early 2020s). Library method: the immunoSEQ multiplex PCR assay. TCRdb re-hosts the immuneACCESS table, in-frame sequences only. Its copies lack some clones; in the studies checked, an unresolved V gene accounts for under half of them, and the cause for the rest is not known. The sample table shows approximately 6,400 clones, and about 81% are seen once. Roughly 3.6% of the sample is taken by the ten largest. This sample's time point label indicates: cycle 1 day 1 (C1D1), immediately before nivolumab initiation. Relapse after autologous stem cell transplantation had occurred in all trial patients, and cohorts A, B and C were distinguished by prior brentuximab vedotin exposure. CD4+ T cells were purified from thawed PBMCs by magnetic negative selection with a Miltenyi CD4+ T cell isolation kit.

Sample: CD4+ T cells from blood, taken at baseline. The source of these receptors is a human donor with classical Hodgkin lymphoma.

The chain uses TRBV7-2 and TRBJ2-7; 9 bases line up with TRBD1. The V segment lost 5 bases and the J segment 2 bases; nucleotides outside the gene matches: 7. The CDR3 length is 15 residues. The V gene's germline CDR1 is SGHTA and CDR2 FQGNSA. The CDR3 nucleotides read TGTGCCAGCAGCGCCGGACAGGGGTGGCCCTACGAGCAGTACTTC. Encoded protein: CASSAGQGWPYEQYF.

The rearrangement uses TRBV4-2 and TRBJ1-5; D gene ambiguous. This CDR3 has 13 residues. Between the trimmed V and J ends, which lost 1 base and 3 bases, there was a span of 4 bases. Germline V gene data show CDR1 as LGHNA and CDR2 as YNFKEQ. CDR3 DNA: TGTGCCAGCAGCCAAGGTCCCAATCAGCCCCAGCATTTT. It codes for CASSQGPNQPQHF.